What follows is one T cell receptor beta chain and its context. This clonotype has more than one count but fewer than ten. The clone's antigen remains unknown. Per-nucleotide qualities are absent, and no much larger clonotype sits a single base away. This specimen comes from a study of type 1 regulatory T cells (dated by TCRdb to about 2021). For context, the study as a whole: The study characterized an in vitro protocol that generated a Tr1-enriched, alloantigen-specific CD4 T cell product named T-allo10. T-allo10 was being tested clinically in patients with hematological malignancies who were undergoing allogeneic hematopoietic stem cell transplantation.

Relative to germline, V is 8 bases shorter and J is 10 bases shorter, with 12 bases between their ends. Taken from the germline V gene, the CDR1 and CDR2 loops are MDHEN and SYDVKM. Including cysteine and phenylalanine, the CDR3 has 11 amino acids. Solely the CDR3 DNA is kept, with 33 bases framed from the first base. For sequencing, an Illumina MiSeq was employed. The public sequencing data were trimmed at Q25 with fastp and processed into clonotypes with MiXCR by TCRdb, which kept only in-frame beta chains. Each CDR3 protein appears once, grouped with its most common genes and DNA. This sample gives about 20,000 distinct CDR3 sequences in total; roughly a tenth of them show up just once. More than 2.5% of the sample belongs to the ten largest clones.

Material for sequencing was CD4+ T cells, either the whole sample or a sorted fraction (not recorded which). This receptor was identified in a human donor in good health. The V and J segments used are TRBV28 and TRBJ2-1; no confident D gene assignment can be made. The nucleotides are TGTGCCAGCTTAGCAGTGGGGGAGCAGTTCTTC. Translated, this is CASLAVGEQFF.